This is a list of T cell receptor beta chains from one sample in a study of blood T cell repertoires in COVID-19. Libraries were prepared by immunoSEQ multiplex PCR; TCRdb keeps only in-frame clonotypes and omits some of them. The table lists about 200,000 clones, around 94% of them singletons. The material sequenced was peripheral blood. The receptors here all came from a man younger than 45 with COVID-19, enrolled during active disease. Both conserved end residues are part of each CDR3. D genes are given only for firm matches. Where a row states a size, it is once, few, many or the class of an expanded clone; other rows omit it.

cdr3_length j_call clone_size d_call v_call cdr3_aa cdr3_nt
15 TRBJ1-6 - TRBD1 TRBV19 CASNQQGANNSPLHF TGTGCCAGTAATCAACAGGGGGCCAACAATTCACCCCTCCACTTT
13 TRBJ1-1 - - TRBV19 CASSMYRSTEAFF TGTGCCAGTAGTATGTATAGGAGCACTGAAGCTTTCTTT
16 TRBJ2-3 - TRBD1 TRBV24-1 CATSDSQGFNTDTQYF TGTGCCACCAGTGATTCACAGGGGTTCAACACAGATACGCAGTATTTT
13 TRBJ2-1 - TRBD2 TRBV19 CASSTPIAGDPFF TGTGCCAGTAGTACCCCGATAGCGGGGGATCCGTTCTTC
14 TRBJ1-2 - TRBD1 TRBV6-5 CASIVQGSRDGYTF TGTGCCAGCATAGTACAGGGGAGCCGTGATGGCTACACCTTC
15 TRBJ1-4 once - TRBV5-1 CASSRPEGEGEKLFF TGCGCCAGCAGCAGACCAGAGGGAGAGGGTGAAAAACTGTTTTTT
14 TRBJ1-2 - TRBD1 TRBV6-5 CASVSTGTAGGYTF TGTGCCAGCGTTTCTACCGGGACAGCGGGTGGCTACACCTTC
12 TRBJ1-2 - - TRBV2 CASSARGYGYTF TGTGCCAGCAGTGCCAGGGGCTATGGCTACACCTTC
14 TRBJ2-3 - TRBD2 TRBV24-1 CATSEASGVDTQYF TGTGCCACCAGTGAGGCTAGCGGGGTGGATACGCAGTATTTT
15 TRBJ2-7 - TRBD1 TRBV5-4 CASSLGTDTSYEQYF TGTGCCAGCAGCTTAGGGACAGACACATCCTACGAGCAGTACTTC
15 TRBJ1-2 - - TRBV6-5 CASSSDPQINYGYTF TGTGCCAGCAGTTCCGATCCACAGATTAACTATGGCTACACCTTC
13 TRBJ2-7 - - TRBV2 CASNSAPGYEQYF TGTGCCAGCAACTCAGCACCGGGGTACGAGCAGTACTTC
16 TRBJ2-7 once TRBD2 TRBV9 CASSVTSGGSHYEQYF TGTGCCAGCAGCGTTACTAGCGGGGGGTCACACTACGAGCAGTACTTC
14 TRBJ1-5 - - TRBV18 CASSPEAGNQPQHF TGTGCCAGCTCACCCGAGGCAGGCAATCAGCCCCAGCATTTT
18 TRBJ2-1 - - TRBV11-2 CASSFLVSTDQPYNEQFF TGTGCCAGCAGCTTCCTCGTCTCGACAGATCAACCCTACAATGAGCAGTTCTTC
12 TRBJ1-1 - TRBD1 TRBV13 CASSRGTAEAFF TGTGCCAGCAGCCGAGGGACAGCTGAAGCTTTCTTT
14 TRBJ1-5 - - TRBV30 CAWSDRAEGQPQHF TGTGCCTGGAGTGACAGGGCGGAAGGGCAGCCCCAGCATTTT
13 TRBJ2-5 - - TRBV6-5 CASCTNLQETQYF TGTGCCAGCTGTACAAACCTCCAAGAGACCCAGTACTTC
15 TRBJ2-3 - - TRBV7-3 CASATGHSSTDTQYF TGTGCCAGCGCGACAGGTCACTCTAGCACAGATACGCAGTATTTT
14 TRBJ1-1 - TRBD1 TRBV10-3 CAISGTGANTEAFF TGTGCCATCAGTGGGACAGGGGCGAACACTGAAGCTTTCTTT
15 TRBJ1-2 - - TRBV6-4 CASSDGTGGDYGYTF TGTGCCAGCAGTGACGGGACCGGGGGAGACTATGGCTACACCTTC
14 TRBJ1-2 - - TRBV9 CASSVGGSDYGYTF TGTGCCAGCAGCGTAGGTGGCAGTGACTATGGCTACACCTTC
16 TRBJ1-1 - - TRBV18 CASSPAPQGLNTEAFF TGTGCCAGCTCACCCGCCCCCCAGGGGTTGAACACTGAAGCTTTCTTT
15 TRBJ1-5 - - TRBV19 CASSSRGAPGQPQHF TGTGCCAGTAGTAGCCGGGGGGCCCCAGGTCAGCCCCAGCATTTT
11 TRBJ1-2 - TRBD1 TRBV28 CASRQGHGYTF TGTGCCAGCAGACAGGGGCATGGCTACACCTTC
12 TRBJ2-7 - - TRBV6-5 CASSLNRYEQYF TGTGCCAGCAGTCTCAACCGGTACGAGCAGTACTTC
14 TRBJ2-7 - - TRBV30 CAWSVGQGIHEQYF TGTGCCTGGAGTGTCGGGCAGGGGATACACGAGCAGTACTTC
15 TRBJ1-5 - TRBD1 TRBV5-1 CASSPTGYSNQPQHF TGCGCCAGCAGCCCGACAGGGTATAGCAATCAGCCCCAGCATTTT
13 TRBJ2-1 - - TRBV13 CASSLGQYNEQFF TGTGCCAGCAGCTTAGGACAGTACAATGAGCAGTTCTTC